This note documents a single TCR beta chain sequence. What antigen it recognizes has not been identified. Base qualities are not recorded, but no much larger clone differs from it by a single base. CD8 naive samples were CD45RO-negative cells positively selected for CCR7, giving a CD45RA+CCR7+ population that excluded TemRA cells. Healthy HIV-negative adults with no recently reported acute infections or vaccinations were included as donors. Every donor was a Caucasian adult living in Nashville, Tennessee, USA. Blood was collected by leukapheresis, and PBMCs were isolated by Ficoll-Histopaque density gradient centrifugation and then cryopreserved in liquid nitrogen vapor phase. Analytical flow cytometry was used to check the purity and quantity of every magnetically sorted T cell population. Each sorted fraction had its genomic DNA isolated and then quantified by UV absorbance on a Nanodrop 2000c.

From a lookup of the germline V gene, CDR1 and CDR2 are SNHLY and FYNNEI. V sheds 8 bases and J sheds 2 bases, leaving 9 bases between their ends. Spanning cysteine to phenylalanine, the CDR3 consists of 13 amino acids. The only DNA kept is the CDR3, 39 bases in frame from the first base. The data belong to a study of shared clonotypes between healthy human individuals (TCRdb year 2020). The study in broad terms: The cohort included three men and a couple of women between 18 and 49 years of age. For each donor, CD4 naive and CD4 memory were each run on three plates, CD8 naive on two plates, and CD8 memory on one plate. To estimate repertoire size and how much clonotype sharing occurs between individuals, the study deeply sequenced the blood TCR repertoires of about 5 healthy adults. To increase sequencing depth and limit assay-specific biases, different laboratories used diverse techniques to prepare libraries and sequence TCR repertoires. Between about 0.9 and 9 billion PBMCs per donor were obtained by leukapheresis.

TCR CDR3 regions were amplified from genomic DNA by multiplex PCR using the deep immunoSEQ assay. For each cell subset, the extracted genomic DNA was distributed evenly across all wells of several immunoSEQ 96-well plates, and each plate served as one replicate. Each replicate PCR for sorted subsets received roughly 0.2 ug genomic DNA, equal to 30,000 or so T cell genomes. Purified libraries were measured with a Qubit 3.0 fluorometer, size-checked on a Bioanalyzer 2100, and measured again with the KAPA Library Quantification kit. Every immunoSEQ 96-well plate was sequenced on a dedicated single-read 150-cycle Illumina NextSeq 550 flow cell. As for the original processing: The immunoSEQ output contained only junctional sequences without quality scores, so filtering could not match that applied to full-length reads. To assign V/J genes and CDR3, sequences were annotated using PyIR, a Python wrapper for IgBLAST v1.9, with IMGT germline references. Reads were filtered out if the reads had weak V/J assignments (E-value above 1e-6), no CDR3, stop codons, out-of-frame junctions, or ambiguous translated residues. A V3J clonotype was defined by an identical inferred V gene, J gene, and CDR3 amino acid sequence. Percentage overlap between repertoires was calculated by dividing the number of shared unique clonotypes by the size of the smaller repertoire. Richness of each repertoire was evaluated using RTK rarefaction, the Chao1 estimator, and Recon v2.1 estimates of unobserved clonotypes. Generation probabilities were computed with OLGA for all TCRbeta clonotypes obtained by the gDNA method from several donors. As stored in TCRdb, this immuneACCESS dataset retains in-frame rearrangements with V and J assigned. A fraction of the clones does not appear; measured against another copy, unresolved V genes explain less than half of the discrepancy, and the remainder lacks a known reason. V and J calls and clone size come straight from that table; D and trimming were deduced from the DNA. The sample has some 2,000,000 clones on record, roughly 94% of them singletons. The ten largest clones add up to more than 0.95% of the sample.

Broad study findings and their caveats: When a few donors were compared, the shared fraction of clonotypes was about 5% for naive CD4, over 3% for naive CD8, 2% to 2.5% for memory CD4, and 0.3% to 0.5% for memory CD8. Based on pairwise subsampling, the degree of clonotype sharing among donors was expected to be affected by sequencing depth. Because the study included only a small number of donors, the genetic and exposure-history diversity represented was limited. Naive subsets generally had larger estimated clonotype richness than memory subsets. Incomplete sequencing was indicated by rarefaction of sorted-subset datasets, despite the large sequencing depth. Compared with non-shared clonotypes, the clonotypes found in all four sorted-subset donors had higher generation probabilities. Sampling was restricted to blood, and TCR repertoires in tissues likely differ from the TCR repertoires found in blood.

The sequence joins TRBV2 to TRBJ2-2, with a weak D call of TRBD2 (5 bases match). Sequences were obtained from naive CD8+ T cells sorted from blood. Interpreted using the paper, the cell subset or site label stands for: CD45RA+CCR7+. The TCR sequence derives from a man between 18 and 29 years old in good health. The nucleotide sequence reads as follows: TGTGCCAGCGTGGGGAGAAACACCGGGGAGCTGTTTTTT. This codes for CASVGRNTGELFF.